This TCR beta chain originates from a study of shared T cell receptors in the human thymus. The germline V and J ends were trimmed by 4 bases and 0 bases, with 21 bases remaining between them. CDR1 is MGHRA and CDR2 is YSYEKL in the germline V gene. This CDR3 contains 18 residues. Produced via immunoSEQ multiplex PCR; TCRdb's table is partial and in-frame only. Here the sample spans hundreds of thousands of clones, about 90% being singletons. The data were also submitted as part of a second study, on human thymus T cells. That source notes: Congenital heart defects were the reason for the corrective surgery that the donors, healthy Finnish infants, were having. Thymic tissue was derived from resections collected during corrective heart surgery. A high degree of thymic repertoire overlap among unrelated individuals was reported in related research.

Sequences were obtained from thymocytes. The clonotype comes from a boy under three years old with a congenital heart defect. The chain links TRBV4-1 to TRBJ1-2; TRBD1 might be the D (5 bases). This CDR3 reads CASSRIRTGGTSNYGYTF. The CDR3 nucleotides are TGCGCCAGCAGCCGAATCCGAACGGGAGGGACCTCTAACTATGGCTACACCTTC.